Listed here is a single T cell receptor (beta chain). Its specificity is unknown. The record originates from a study of T cell responses to AZD1222 COVID-19 vaccine. Study-level information: The study pooled second doses at about 4 or about 12 weeks. Study outcomes and limitations: Among the donors, most were white British and more were female, and clonal diversity was possibly underestimated.

This table comes from immunoSEQ multiplex PCR, and its TCRdb copy is limited to in-frame clones, with some not included. In the table there are approximately 60,000 clones, about 90% of which are singletons. Germline V gene sequence: CDR1 SGHRS, CDR2 YFSETQ. V dropped 0 bases and J dropped 8 bases, with 8 bases sitting between them. The CDR3 runs 12 residues. The origin of this receptor is an adult in good health. The material was peripheral blood, obtained on day 0 of AZD1222 vaccination. The chain has TRBV5-1 and TRBJ1-2, with no clear D. The CDR3 loop reads CASSLGGYGYTF. The CDR3 DNA reads as TGCGCCAGCAGCTTGGGAGGGTACGGCTACACCTTC.